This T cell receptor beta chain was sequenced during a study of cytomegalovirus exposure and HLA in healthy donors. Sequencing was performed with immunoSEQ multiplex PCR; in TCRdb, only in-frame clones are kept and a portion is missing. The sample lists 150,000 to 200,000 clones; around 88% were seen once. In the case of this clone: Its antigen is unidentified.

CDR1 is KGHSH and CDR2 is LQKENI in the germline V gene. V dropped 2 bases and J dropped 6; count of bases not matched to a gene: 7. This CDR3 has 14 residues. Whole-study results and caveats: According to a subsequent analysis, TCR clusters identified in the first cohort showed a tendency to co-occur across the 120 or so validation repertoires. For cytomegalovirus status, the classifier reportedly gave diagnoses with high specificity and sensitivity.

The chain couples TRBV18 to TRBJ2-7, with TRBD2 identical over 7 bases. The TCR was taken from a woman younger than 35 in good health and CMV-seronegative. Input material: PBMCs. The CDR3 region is CASSPGLGGREQYF. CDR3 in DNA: TGTGCCAGCTCACCAGGACTAGGCGGACGCGAGCAGTACTTC.